These T cell receptor beta chains were read from a single sample in a study of shared clonotypes between healthy human individuals. Profiling relied on immunoSEQ multiplex PCR, and the TCRdb table lists in-frame clones only, not all of them. The repertoire holds more than 2 million clones, with nearly 97% as singletons. Sequencing was done on a sample of naive CD4+ T cells sorted from blood. These receptors were taken from a man between 18 and 29 years old in good health. CDR3s include the opening cysteine and the closing phenylalanine or tryptophan. A D gene is named only where the DNA matches it firmly. Size is omitted from some rows. Given values are once, few, many or a class for expanded clones.

>-|TRBJ2-7|-|14|TRBV6-1
TGTGCCAGCAGTGAATCCCTGACTAGTGTTGAGCAGTACTTC
CASSESLTSVEQYF
>-|TRBJ2-7|TRBD2|14|TRBV10-3
TGTGCCATCAGTGGAGGGGACTACCGCTACGAGCAGTACTTC
CAISGGDYRYEQYF
>once|TRBJ1-3|-|15|TRBV18
TGTGCCAGCTCGCAATCAGGGAGCTCTGGAAACACCATATATTTT
CASSQSGSSGNTIYF
>-|TRBJ2-1|-|15|TRBV29-1
TGCAGCGTTCTTTCGACCCGTGGGGCCTACAATGAGCAGTTCTTC
CSVLSTRGAYNEQFF
>-|TRBJ2-6|-|14|TRBV18
TGTGCCAGCTTATCGACCTCTGGGGCCAACGTCCTGACTTTC
CASLSTSGANVLTF
>-|TRBJ2-1|TRBD2|16|TRBV6-5
TGTGCCAGCAGTTCCCAGTCTAGCGGGGTCTACAATGAGCAGTTCTTC
CASSSQSSGVYNEQFF
>-|TRBJ1-1|-|12|TRBV7-9
TGTGCCAGCAGCCTCCAGAACACTGAAGCTTTCTTT
CASSLQNTEAFF
>few|TRBJ1-5|-|14|TRBV7-2
TGTGCCAGCAGCGACAGGTTCGGCAATCAGCCCCAGCATTTT
CASSDRFGNQPQHF
>-|TRBJ2-5|-|13|TRBV2
TGTGCCAGCAGGGATGATCTACAAGAGACCCAGTACTTC
CASRDDLQETQYF
>-|TRBJ2-2|-|14|TRBV30
TGTGCCTGGGACCAAGGAGAATTGACCGGGGAGCTGTTTTTT
CAWDQGELTGELFF
>-|TRBJ2-1|TRBD1|16|TRBV5-4
TGTGCCAGCAGCTTGGGGGGACAGGGCACCTACAATGAGCAGTTCTTC
CASSLGGQGTYNEQFF
>-|TRBJ2-2|TRBD2|16|TRBV7-2
TGTGCCACCCACTCGGGACTAGCGACGAACACCGGGGAGCTGTTTTTT
CATHSGLATNTGELFF
>-|TRBJ1-2|TRBD1|15|TRBV5-4
TGTGCCAGCAGCTTCGGACAGGGAAATAACTATGGCTACACCTTC
CASSFGQGNNYGYTF
>-|TRBJ1-1|TRBD1|15|TRBV6-5
TGTGCCAGCAGTTACTCGGGACAGTTGAACACTGAAGCTTTCTTT
CASSYSGQLNTEAFF
>-|TRBJ1-2|TRBD1|14|TRBV7-6
TGTGCCAGCAGCTTAGCCCAGGGGGCTGATGGCTACACCTTC
CASSLAQGADGYTF
>-|TRBJ1-4|TRBD1|15|TRBV7-2
TGTGCCAGCAGATGGGGAACAGGGGCTAATGAAAAACTGTTTTTT
CASRWGTGANEKLFF
>-|TRBJ2-2|-|15|TRBV6-6
TGTGCCAGCAGTTACGGGCAGGGGAACACCGGGGAGCTGTTTTTT
CASSYGQGNTGELFF
>-|TRBJ2-7|-|15|TRBV6-1
TGTGCCAGCATACTACAGGGTACTACCTCCTACGAGCAGTACTTC
CASILQGTTSYEQYF
>-|TRBJ1-1|TRBD1|14|TRBV5-1
TGCGCCAGCAGCCCCTCGGACAGGGTTGTTGAAGCTTTCTTT
CASSPSDRVVEAFF
>-|TRBJ1-1|-|15|TRBV5-1
TGCGCCAGCAGCTTGGGGGGTACAAAAAACACTGAAGCTTTCTTT
CASSLGGTKNTEAFF
>-|TRBJ2-7|TRBD2|14|TRBV28
TGTGCCAGCAGGACTAGCGGGAGGGCCTACGAGCAGTACTTC
CASRTSGRAYEQYF
>-|TRBJ2-7|-|13|TRBV30
TGTGCCTGGAGTGTGGGGGTTCCCTCCGAGCAGTACTTC
CAWSVGVPSEQYF
>-|TRBJ1-5|-|14|TRBV6-5
TGTGCCAGCTGGCCTCTTGGACAGACCCAGCCCCAGCATTTT
CASWPLGQTQPQHF
>-|TRBJ1-1|-|13|TRBV7-6
TGTGCCAGCAGCTTAAGGAGGGAAGCTGAAGCTTTCTTT
CASSLRREAEAFF
>-|TRBJ2-7|-|11|TRBV5-1
TGCGCCAGCAGCTTGGATAAAGAGCAGTACTTC
CASSLDKEQYF
>-|TRBJ2-2|-|16|TRBV4-2
TGTGCCAGCAGCCAAGAAGGAGCGCCCAACACCGGGGAGCTGTTTTTT
CASSQEGAPNTGELFF
>-|TRBJ1-1|TRBD1|15|TRBV6-5
TGTGCCAGCAGTTACGCGGGGACAGGGAACACTGAAGCTTTCTTT
CASSYAGTGNTEAFF
>-|TRBJ1-1|-|15|TRBV25-1
TGTGCCAGCAGTGATAACAGGGTAATGAACACTGAAGCTTTCTTT
CASSDNRVMNTEAFF
>-|TRBJ2-2|-|16|TRBV11-3
TGTGCCAGCAGCTCTGCTTGGCAGACGAACACCGGGGAGCTGTTTTTT
CASSSAWQTNTGELFF
>-|TRBJ2-1|TRBD1|15|TRBV11-3
TGTGCCAGCAGCTTAGGTGGGACAGCCTACAATGAGCAGTTCTTC
CASSLGGTAYNEQFF
>-|TRBJ1-1|-|14|TRBV4-1
TGCGCCAGCAGCCAAGTTTGGCTGAACACTGAAGCTTTCTTT
CASSQVWLNTEAFF
>-|TRBJ1-4|-|14|TRBV2
TGTGCCAGCAGTGAACAGGGTTCATCTGAAAAACTGTTTTTT
CASSEQGSSEKLFF
>-|TRBJ2-3|TRBD1|15|TRBV5-6
TGTGCCAGCAGCTGGGGACAGGGGCGCTCAGATACGCAGTATTTT
CASSWGQGRSDTQYF
>-|TRBJ2-1|-|14|TRBV10-3
TGTGCCATCAGTCCCGCCGGGCCCTCGGAAGAGCAGTTCTTC
CAISPAGPSEEQFF
>-|TRBJ2-1|TRBD2|12|TRBV25-1
TGTGCCAGCAACGGCGGGACTAGGGATCAGTTCTTC
CASNGGTRDQFF
>-|TRBJ1-2|TRBD1|17|TRBV12-5
TGTGCTAGTGGTTTGGACACCGGGACAGGGGGCATCTATGGCTACACCTTC
CASGLDTGTGGIYGYTF
>-|TRBJ1-4|-|14|TRBV5-1
TGCGCCAGCAGCTTGGGAGGGGCTAATGAAAAACTGTTTTTT
CASSLGGANEKLFF